These 27 T cell receptor beta chains came from one sample sequenced in a study of control samples from healthy donors and cancer patients. TCRdb's table, derived via immunoSEQ multiplex PCR, lists solely in-frame clones and lacks some. The table lists about 22,000 clones, around 80% of them singletons. What was sequenced was PBMCs. These receptors were taken from a man aged 55 to 70 with colorectal cancer.

The chain uses TRBV4-3 and TRBJ1-6; D remains ambiguous. The CDR3 spans 14 residues. V was cut by 4 bases and J by 6 bases, with 10 bases left in between. Germline CDR1 LGHNA, CDR2 YSLEER. The CDR3 spells CASSPGSSNSPLHF. CDR3 nucleotide sequence: TGCGCCAGCAGCCCCGGTTCAAGTAATTCACCCCTCCACTTT.

The CDR3 DNA is TGTGCCAGCAAAGTATCAACTAATGAAAAACTGTTTTTT. Amino acids: CASKVSTNEKLFF. V usage is TRBV6-5 and J usage is TRBJ1-4; D gene uncertain. The CDR3 is made up of 13 amino acids. Deletions cut 7 bases from V and 0 bases from J, with 6 bases between. Germline CDR1 MNHEY, CDR2 SVGAGI.

The V call is TRBV5-4, the J call TRBJ2-3, with D possibly matching TRBD2 (5 bases). The germline CDR1 and CDR2 sequences are SGHNT and YYREEE (reference sequence). V was cut by 0 bases and J by 2 bases, with 10 bases left in between. The CDR3 covers 15 residues. The CDR3 here is CASSLDTGYTDTQYF. The CDR3 bases are TGTGCCAGCAGCTTGGATACGGGATACACAGATACGCAGTATTTT.

The V call is TRBV4-1, the J call TRBJ2-5; 9 bases align to TRBD1. CDR1 MGHRA and CDR2 YSYEKL come from the germline V gene. The CDR3 length is 14 residues. Trimming cost V 9 bases and J 3 bases; bases outside gene matches: 8. CDR3 sequence reads: CASSDRGYEETQYF. The CDR3 coding sequence is TGCGCCAGTTCGGACAGGGGATACGAAGAGACCCAGTACTTC.

This rearrangement joins TRBV5-6 to TRBJ1-1; 10 bases fit TRBD1. The length of the CDR3 is 12 residues. CDR1 is SGHDT and CDR2 is YYEEEE in the germline V gene. J gave up 12 bases and V 4 bases, and 6 bases lay outside the gene matches. The chain's CDR3 is CASSGGQGRSFF. CDR3 DNA sequence: TGTGCCAGCAGCGGGGGACAGGGGAGGTCTTTCTTT.

This CDR3 is CASSKTVFSPGGRGTEAFF. CDR3 bases: TGTGCCAGCAGCAAGACGGTCTTTTCCCCAGGCGGGAGGGGAACTGAAGCTTTCTTT. The J gene is TRBJ1-1, the V gene TRBV11-2, with D perhaps TRBD1 (5 bases). Trimming removed 5 bases at V and 5 bases at J, with 30 bases between. This CDR3 is built from 19 residues. Germline V gene sequence: CDR1 SGHAT, CDR2 FQNNGV.

This sequence joins TRBV18 and TRBJ1-3; weak D call: TRBD1 (6 bases). Trimming removed 2 bases from V and 2 bases from J, with 10 bases in between. The V gene's germline CDR1 is KGHSH and CDR2 LQKENI. The CDR3 contains 15 residues. The CDR3 protein is CASSPSGAAGNTIYF. In nucleotides, the CDR3 is TGTGCCAGCTCACCATCAGGGGCAGCTGGAAACACCATATATTTT.

The gene calls are TRBV5-1 and TRBJ2-2; a possible D gene is TRBD1 (5 bases). Trimming stripped 0 bases from V and 4 bases from J, with 10 bases between. Germline V gives CDR1 SGHRS, CDR2 YFSETQ. This CDR3 contains 15 residues. CDR3 DNA sequence: TGCGCCAGCAGCTTGGGGGGCCAGTTCACCGGGGAGCTGTTTTTT. It yields the protein CASSLGGQFTGELFF.

This clone was seen more than once but under ten times. The chain combines TRBV12-3 or TRBV12-4 with TRBJ1-1; D possibly corresponds to TRBD1 (5 bases). The CDR3 is made up of 11 amino acids. The V end lost 5 bases, the J end lost 8 bases, and 9 bases lay between the germline ends. The CDR3 here is CASSTGTEAFF. CDR3 nucleotide sequence: TGTGCCAGCAGTACGGGGACCGAAGCTTTCTTT.

This CDR3 reads CASSRGGALNTEAFF. The DNA for the CDR3 is TGTGCCAGCAGCCGGGGAGGGGCCCTCAACACTGAAGCTTTCTTT. The chain couples TRBV3-1 (or the pseudogene TRBV3-2) to TRBJ1-1, with TRBD1 as a possible D gene (5 bases). CDR1 and CDR2 (germline): LGHDT, YNNKEL (reference sequence). Trimming stripped 4 bases from V and 2 bases from J, with 14 bases between. The CDR3 spans 15 residues.

A single count supports this clone. The chain is built from TRBV5-1 and TRBJ2-5; unclear D gene. This CDR3 has 14 amino acids. Trimming pared 2 bases from V and 2 bases from J, leaving 10 bases between. Germline V gene data show CDR1 as SGHRS and CDR2 as YFSETQ. Here the CDR3 DNA reads TGCGCCAGCAGCTTAAGGCAGATTCAAGAGACCCAGTACTTC. Encoded protein: CASSLRQIQETQYF.

This clone has a single count. The V gene is TRBV5-1, the J gene TRBJ1-1; D gene unclear. V shed 0 bases and J shed 0 bases, with 6 bases lying between them. The germline V gene has CDR1 SGHRS and CDR2 YFSETQ. The CDR3 consists of 14 residues. CDR3 DNA sequence: TGCGCCAGCAGCTTGGAAGGGTTGAACACTGAAGCTTTCTTT. This translates into CASSLEGLNTEAFF.

The rearrangement links TRBV9 to TRBJ2-5; D gene unclear. This CDR3 is built from 14 residues. Trimming left V 0 bases short and J 7 bases short, with 13 bases between. Germline CDR1 reads SGDLS; CDR2 reads YYNGEE. Here the CDR3 DNA reads TGTGCCAGCAGCGTAGACGGGCAATTGGGGACCCAGTACTTC. Translated, it gives CASSVDGQLGTQYF.

The sample holds one count of this clone. V is TRBV24-1 and J is TRBJ2-3, with 7 bases lining up with TRBD2. The CDR3 totals 13 residues. J lost 2 bases, V lost 6 bases, and 1 base had no gene match. The germline V gene has CDR1 KGHDR and CDR2 SFDVKD. DNA for the CDR3: TGTGCCACCAGTAGCGGGGACACAGATACGCAGTATTTT. It is translated as CATSSGDTDTQYF.

This clone was seen just once. The CDR3 sequence: CASSPQGQPRTDTQYF. The CDR3 region has the DNA TGTGCCAGCTCACCACAGGGACAGCCACGCACAGATACGCAGTATTTT. V is TRBV18 and J is TRBJ2-3, with 7 bases fitting TRBD1. The germline V gene has CDR1 KGHSH and CDR2 LQKENI. This CDR3 spans 16 amino acids. After removal of 1 base from V and 1 base from J, the junction contained 5 bases not matched to a gene.

This clone appeared a single time. The gene calls are TRBV30 and TRBJ1-3, with D possibly matching TRBD1 (6 bases). Germline lookup yields CDR1 GTSNPN and CDR2 SVGIG (reference sequence). The CDR3 covers 14 residues. The V and J ends lost 3 bases and 2 bases respectively, with 11 bases between them. The DNA of the CDR3 is TGTGCCTGGAGCCGCAGGGGCACTGGAAACACCATATATTTT. Amino acids: CAWSRRGTGNTIYF.

This clone was seen a handful of times. Sequence at one end of the junction differs from germline and may be a read error. This chain links TRBV4-1 with TRBJ2-7, with D perhaps matching TRBD2 (7 bases). This CDR3 is built from 13 residues. The germline gives CDR1 MGHRA, CDR2 YSYEKL. The CDR3, as DNA: TGCGCCAGCAGCCAAGAAGGGCGCGGGGGCTTCCACTTC. It specifies CASSQEGRGGFHF.

This chain connects TRBV9 to TRBJ1-3; D call uncertain. The germline V gene has CDR1 SGDLS and CDR2 YYNGEE. V lost 5 bases and J lost 0, with 6 bases in between. The CDR3 runs to 13 residues. CDR3 DNA: TGTGCCAGCAGTCAGTACTCTGGAAACACCATATATTTT. Translation: CASSQYSGNTIYF.

The V gene is TRBV10-3, the J gene TRBJ2-1; 11 bases agree with TRBD2. Trimming took 10 bases from V and 10 from J; bases not matched to a gene: 12. The CDR3 contains 14 residues. CDR1 and CDR2 (germline): ENHRY, SYGVKD. CDR3 DNA: TGTGCCACGTCTGCCGGGACTAGCGGAGAGGAGCAGTTCTTC. As protein: CATSAGTSGEEQFF.

The chain uses TRBV3-1 (or the pseudogene TRBV3-2) and TRBJ1-2; D is uncertain. This CDR3 has 11 amino acids. Trimming took off 5 bases at V and 8 bases at J, with 9 bases between the two ends. Per germline, CDR1 LGHDT and CDR2 YNNKEL (reference sequence). This CDR3 is CASSTDGGYTF. The CDR3 DNA follows: TGTGCCAGCAGCACTGATGGGGGCTACACCTTC.

The rearrangement links TRBV19 to TRBJ1-5; D ambiguous. CDR1 is LNHDA and CDR2 is SQIVND in the germline V gene (reference sequence). Trimming took off 5 bases at V and 5 bases at J, with 13 bases between the two ends. CDR3 length: 14 amino acids. In DNA, the CDR3 is TGTGCCAGTAGTCCGAAGCCCATTTATCAGCCCCAGCATTTT. It codes for CASSPKPIYQPQHF.

This rearrangement joins TRBV6-6 to TRBJ2-7, with 7 bases lining up with TRBD1. CDR1 and CDR2 from the germline V gene are MNHNY and SVGAGI (reference sequence). The CDR3 totals 13 residues. With V trimmed by 8 bases and J by 4 bases, 8 bases remained unmatched. The CDR3 protein is CASSIGTDYEQYF. The CDR3 DNA reads as TGTGCCAGCTCTATCGGGACAGATTACGAGCAGTACTTC.

This clone has only a few counts. The gene calls are TRBV6-2 or TRBV6-3 and TRBJ2-5; 11 bases align to TRBD2. This CDR3 comprises 18 residues. J lost 4 bases, V lost 2 bases, and 12 bases had no gene match. The germline gives CDR1 MNHEY, CDR2 SVGEGT. The chain's CDR3 is CASSYGLLAGGEGETQYF. In DNA, the CDR3 is TGTGCCAGCAGTTACGGGTTGCTAGCGGGGGGAGAGGGAGAGACCCAGTACTTC.

The rearrangement uses TRBV4-1 and TRBJ1-2; the match to TRBD1 covers 7 bases. The V gene's germline CDR1 is MGHRA and CDR2 YSYEKL. The ends lost 0 bases at V and 4 bases at J; junction bases unmatched: 8. The CDR3 extends over 16 amino acids. CDR3 region: CASSQDPRQGSYGYTF. CDR3 sequence (DNA): TGCGCCAGCAGCCAAGACCCCCGACAGGGAAGCTATGGCTACACCTTC.

The V gene is TRBV6-5, the J gene TRBJ1-3; D ambiguous. CDR3 size: 15 residues. Trimming pared 2 bases from V and 0 bases from J, leaving 8 bases between. Germline values: CDR1 MNHEY, CDR2 SVGAGI. The CDR3 nucleotides are TGTGCCAGCAGTTACGGTTCCTCCTCTGGAAACACCATATATTTT. It is translated as CASSYGSSSGNTIYF.

V usage is TRBV6-5 and J usage is TRBJ1-1; perhaps TRBD1 as D (5 bases). Trimming left V 5 bases short and J 3 bases short, with 16 bases between. This CDR3 region has 15 residues. Per germline, CDR1 MNHEY and CDR2 SVGAGI. The CDR3: CASSPGFSKHTEAFF. The CDR3 DNA follows: TGTGCCAGCAGTCCAGGGTTTTCTAAACACACTGAAGCTTTCTTT.

The chain carries TRBV24-1 and TRBJ2-6, with a weak D call TRBD1 (6 bases). Germline loops: CDR1 KGHDR, CDR2 SFDVKD. Trimming cost V 4 bases and J 0 bases, with 12 bases left between them. The CDR3 is 17 amino acids. The CDR3 DNA sequence: TGTGCCACCAGTGACTCTTCGACAGGCTCTGGGGCCAACGTCCTGACTTTC. Translating it yields CATSDSSTGSGANVLTF.